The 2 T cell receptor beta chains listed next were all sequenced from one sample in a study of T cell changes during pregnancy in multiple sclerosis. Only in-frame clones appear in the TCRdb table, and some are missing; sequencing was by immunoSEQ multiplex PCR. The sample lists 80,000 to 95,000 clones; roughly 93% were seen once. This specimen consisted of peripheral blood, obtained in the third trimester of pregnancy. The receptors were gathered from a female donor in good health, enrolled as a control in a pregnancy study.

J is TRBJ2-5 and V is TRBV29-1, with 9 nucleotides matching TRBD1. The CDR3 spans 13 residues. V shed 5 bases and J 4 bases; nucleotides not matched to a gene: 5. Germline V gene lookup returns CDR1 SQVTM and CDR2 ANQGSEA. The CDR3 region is CSVSDRGAETQYF. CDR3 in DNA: TGCAGCGTTTCGGACAGGGGTGCAGAGACCCAGTACTTC.

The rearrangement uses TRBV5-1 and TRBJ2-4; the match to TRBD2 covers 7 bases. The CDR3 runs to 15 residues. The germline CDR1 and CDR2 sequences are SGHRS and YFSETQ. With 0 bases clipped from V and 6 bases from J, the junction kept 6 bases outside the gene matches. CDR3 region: CASSLALGEGNIQYF. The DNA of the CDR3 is TGCGCCAGCAGCTTGGCTCTGGGGGAGGGAAACATTCAGTACTTC.